This T cell receptor beta chain was sequenced during a study of cytomegalovirus exposure and HLA in healthy donors. The PCR contained 60 Vbeta and 13 Jbeta primers. Per the original data handling: Tens of millions of unique TCR beta chains, around 11 million of them shared, were counted by a later analysis. The assay was immunoSEQ multiplex PCR, and TCRdb's table has in-frame clones only and misses some. For V, J and clone size, that table is used; D and trimming come from the DNA. The sample contains over 150,000 clones, more than 60% of which appear only once. General observations from the study: Earlier findings revealed that most TCR beta V segments proved productive either about 87% or about 30% of the time. A later examination showed that TCR association rates differed by HLA locus, with DRB1 most and HLA-C fewest.

In the case of this clone: Antigen specificity is unknown.

Trimming pared 6 bases from V and 6 bases from J, leaving 15 bases between. Germline V gene data show CDR1 as MNHEY and CDR2 as SVGAGI. CDR3 size: 15 residues. This TCR derives from a male donor in good health and CMV-seronegative. Specimen: PBMCs. This sequence joins TRBV6-5 and TRBJ1-6; D possibly corresponds to TRBD1 (6 bases). The chain's CDR3 is CASRYEEGVNSPLHF. The CDR3 nucleotides are TGTGCCAGCAGGTACGAAGAGGGGGTTAATTCACCCCTCCACTTT.